Reported below is one T cell receptor beta chain. The antigen is unknown. Data came from immunoSEQ multiplex PCR; TCRdb stores just in-frame clones and leaves some out. The repertoire has under 150,000 clones, more than 85% of them found once; the top ten carry about 1.5%. These data originate in a study of T cell responses to AZD1222 COVID-19 vaccine. In the study overall: Timing groups of about 4 and about 12 weeks for second doses were pooled. Findings and limits, study-wide: In all cases, repertoires were sampled only after the peak T cell response.

Germline CDR1 is SGHTA and CDR2 is FQGTGA. Trimming at V came to 5 bases and at J to 1 base, leaving 2 bases not matched to a gene. CDR3 length: 14 residues. The sequence came from an adult in good health. This sequence joins TRBV7-3 and TRBJ2-3; 8 bases map to TRBD2. The material sequenced was peripheral blood, taken on day 0 of AZD1222 vaccination. CDR3 amino acids: CASSPSGRTDTQYF. The CDR3 DNA reads TGTGCCAGCAGCCCTAGCGGGCGCACAGATACGCAGTATTTT.